Following are 30 T cell receptor beta chains from one sample sequenced in a study of T-cell memory formation after mild COVID-19. TCRdb redid the calling of the 5' RACE reads with MiXCR, one entry per CDR3 protein. The sample gives about 360,000 distinct CDR3 sequences, around an eighth of which show up once; about 22% is in the top ten. Specimen: PBMCs or a T cell subset sorted from them (not recorded which). Source of these receptors: a man in his late teens or twenties who had mild COVID-19 (a few samples of this study predate the infection). Cell type and time point are not known.

The rearrangement uses TRBV7-9 and TRBJ2-2; 12 bases agree with TRBD1. This CDR3 has 18 amino acids. Germline V CDR1 and CDR2: SEHNR, FQNEAQ (reference sequence). The ends lost 2 bases at V and 4 bases at J; junction bases unmatched: 8. The chain's CDR3 is CASSLTGTGGRGTGELFF. Here the CDR3 DNA reads TGTGCCAGCAGCTTAACCGGGACAGGGGGCCGAGGCACCGGGGAGCTGTTTTTT.

The CDR3: CASSLGDKNSPLHF. The CDR3 DNA follows: TGTGCCAGCAGCTTAGGAGACAAAAATTCACCCCTCCACTTT. This rearrangement joins TRBV7-8 to TRBJ1-6; D call uncertain. Trimming shortened V by 1 base and J by 7 bases, and 8 bases separated the two germline ends. In germline, CDR1 is SGHVS, CDR2 FQNEAQ. The CDR3 runs 14 residues. The full variable domain, with the rest looked up from reference TRBV7-8 and TRBJ1-6, is GAGVSQSPRYKVAKRGQDVALRCDPISGHVSLFWYQQALGQGPEFLTYFQNEAQLDKSGLPSDRFFAERPEGSVSTLKIQRTQQEDSAVYLCASSLGDKNSPLHFGNGTRLTVT.

This clonotype turned up a few times. The chain couples TRBV18 to TRBJ1-2, with D possibly being TRBD1 (5 bases). Trimming pared 2 bases from V and 3 bases from J, leaving 10 bases between. Germline CDR1 KGHSH, CDR2 LQKENI. The CDR3 spans 14 residues. The CDR3 region has the DNA TGTGCCAGCTCACCAAGGCAGGGCGACTATGGCTACACCTTC. Translated, it gives CASSPRQGDYGYTF.

Many counts were recorded for this clonotype. The chain uses TRBV12-3 or TRBV12-4 and TRBJ2-4; the match to TRBD2 covers 8 bases. V lost 2 bases and J lost 9; bases outside the gene matches: 9. This CDR3 is built from 15 residues. The CDR3 DNA follows: TGTGCCAGCAGTTTATCCCCGACTAGCGACGGCATTCAGTACTTC. It yields the protein CASSLSPTSDGIQYF.

The V and J genes are TRBV19 and TRBJ1-3; D is unresolved. The germline gives CDR1 LNHDA, CDR2 SQIVND (reference sequence). The CDR3 is 15 amino acids. The V and J ends lost 6 bases and 0 bases respectively, with 12 bases between them. Here the CDR3 reads CASSLRPNSGNTIYF. The DNA for the CDR3 is TGTGCCAGTAGCCTCCGGCCGAACTCTGGAAACACCATATATTTT.

This clonotype was picked up a small number of times. The V and J genes are TRBV25-1 and TRBJ2-5; TRBD2 matches at 13 bases. With 1 base clipped from V and 5 bases from J, the junction kept 10 bases outside the gene matches. CDR3 size: 18 residues. Germline V lookup: CDR1 MGHDK, CDR2 SYGVNS. CDR3 sequence: CASSEFLTSGGAGETQYF. CDR3 DNA: TGTGCCAGCAGTGAATTTCTAACTAGCGGGGGGGCCGGTGAGACCCAGTACTTC.

This clonotype was detected only a few times. The V gene is TRBV4-3, the J gene TRBJ2-5, with 12 bases identical to TRBD2. CDR3 size: 18 residues. J was trimmed by 5 bases and V by 1 base; bases with no gene match: 11. Looked up from germline, CDR1 is LGHNA and CDR2 is YSLEER. The CDR3 protein is CASSQGQLAGGLRETQYF. CDR3 nucleotide sequence: TGCGCCAGCAGCCAAGGTCAACTAGCGGGGGGCTTGAGGGAGACCCAGTACTTC.

This clonotype occurred a few times. This rearrangement joins TRBV20-1 to TRBJ2-1; 8 nucleotides line up with TRBD2. This CDR3 is built from 16 residues. Germline CDR1 reads DFQATT; CDR2 reads SNEGSKA (reference sequence). The trim removed 6 bases at V and 2 bases at J, leaving 12 bases unmatched. Here the CDR3 DNA reads TGCAGTGCCTCAATTCCGAGCGGGGGAGCCTACAATGAGCAGTTCTTC. It translates to CSASIPSGGAYNEQFF.

V is TRBV27 and J is TRBJ2-3, with D hard to call. The CDR3 runs to 14 residues. V lost 4 bases and J 5 bases, leaving 13 bases between the germline ends. The germline V gene has CDR1 MNHEY and CDR2 SMNVEV (reference sequence). CDR3 residues: CASSSSNDLDTQYF. In DNA, the CDR3 is TGTGCCAGCAGTTCGTCCAACGATTTAGATACGCAGTATTTT.

The chain has TRBV10-3 and TRBJ1-2; 7 bases line up with TRBD1. CDR1 and CDR2 (germline): ENHRY, SYGVKD. This CDR3 spans 14 amino acids. J gave up 0 bases and V 6 bases, and 4 bases lay outside the gene matches. The CDR3 reads CAISLTGTNYGYTF. CDR3 sequence (DNA): TGTGCCATCAGCTTGACAGGGACTAACTATGGCTACACCTTC.

This clonotype occurred once. The chain recombines TRBV4-2 with TRBJ2-7, with 11 bases matching TRBD1. Germline lookup yields CDR1 LGHNA and CDR2 YNFKEQ. The CDR3 has 17 residues. J lost 7 bases, V lost 0 bases, and 11 bases had no gene match. The CDR3 DNA sequence: TGTGCCAGCAGCCAAGATGAAGGACAGGGGGCAAGAAGTGAGCAGTACTTC. Translating it yields CASSQDEGQGARSEQYF.

In regard to this clonotype: A much larger clone sits a single nucleotide away, making a read error possible. This chain uses TRBV4-2 with TRBJ2-2; D possibly matches TRBD1 or TRBD2 (5 bases each). Trimming cost V 4 bases and J 1 base, with 10 bases left between them. Germline V CDR1 and CDR2: LGHNA, YNFKEQ. CDR3 length: 15 residues. The CDR3: CASSPRDGNTGELFF. The CDR3, as DNA: TGTGCCAGCAGCCCCCGGGACGGGAACACCGGGGAGCTGTTTTTT.

The chain is built from TRBV29-1 and TRBJ2-1; 8 bases line up with TRBD2. Germline CDR1 and CDR2: SQVTM and ANQGSEA. V shed 7 bases and J 3 bases; nucleotides not matched to a gene: 5. The CDR3 is 13 amino acids. The CDR3, as DNA: TGCAGCGGGGTAGCGGGGAGCTACAATGAGCAGTTCTTC. It codes for CSGVAGSYNEQFF.

This clonotype was detected a few times. The V gene is TRBV20-1, the J gene TRBJ1-5; a possible D gene is TRBD1 (6 bases). Germline CDR1 reads DFQATT; CDR2 reads SNEGSKA (reference sequence). This CDR3 contains 14 residues. Deletions cut 3 bases from V and 3 bases from J, with 12 bases between. The CDR3 sequence: CSARATGPNQPQHF. The CDR3 DNA reads as TGCAGTGCTAGGGCGACAGGTCCCAATCAGCCCCAGCATTTT.

This clonotype has just a few counts. V is TRBV10-3 and J is TRBJ1-2; 7 nucleotides line up with TRBD1. Germline CDR1 and CDR2: ENHRY and SYGVKD. The junction had 6 bases not matched to a gene; V was cut back by 2 bases and J by 6 bases. This CDR3 spans 14 amino acids. The CDR3 sequence: CAISERGTVNGYTF. The CDR3 DNA is TGTGCCATCAGTGAGCGGGGGACAGTGAATGGCTACACCTTC.

This clonotype has ten or more counts. The V and J genes are TRBV20-1 and TRBJ2-5; TRBD1 or TRBD2 may be the D gene (5 bases each). The V end was cut by 6 bases, the J end by 5 bases, with 10 bases between. This CDR3 has 11 residues. Looked up from germline, CDR1 is DFQATT and CDR2 is SNEGSKA (reference sequence). CDR3 DNA sequence: TGCAGTGCGGGGGTGAGGGAGACCCAGTACTTC. This sequence encodes CSAGVRETQYF.

V gene TRBV20-1 combines with J gene TRBJ1-6, with D tentatively TRBD1 (5 bases). Trimming cost V 0 bases and J 15 bases, with 18 bases left between them. The CDR3 spans 14 residues. From germline, CDR1 is DFQATT and CDR2 SNEGSKA (reference sequence). The CDR3 loop reads CSARDWQGPLHLHF. CDR3 bases: TGCAGTGCTAGAGATTGGCAGGGTCCCTTGCACCTCCACTTT.

The rearrangement uses TRBV20-1 and TRBJ2-7, with D possibly TRBD1 on 6 matching bases. This CDR3 spans 16 amino acids. CDR1 is DFQATT, CDR2 SNEGSKA, per germline (reference sequence). With 3 bases removed from V and 1 base from J, the gap between germline ends came to 19 bases. For the CDR3, the DNA is TGCAGTGCTAGGGGGGCTGGGGGCGACCCGTCCTACGAGCAGTACGTC. It translates to CSARGAGGDPSYEQYV.

Only a few counts were recorded for this clonotype. This chain joins TRBV12-3 or TRBV12-4 and TRBJ1-1; D is unclear. Trimming pared 8 bases from V and 5 bases from J, leaving 15 bases between. CDR3 length equals 13 residues. CDR3 sequence (DNA): TGTGCCAGCGCTAAGGAGGTGGGGACTGAAGCTTTCTTT. Translation gives CASAKEVGTEAFF.

The genes are TRBV6-6 and TRBJ2-1; D call uncertain. The CDR3 is 15 amino acids. Germline V CDR1 and CDR2: MNHNY, SVGAGI (reference sequence). V gave up 6 bases and J gave up 5 bases, with 17 bases separating them. As DNA, the CDR3 is TGTGCCAGCAGGGAGCACATGGAAGCCAACAATGAGCAGTTCTTC. This gives the protein CASREHMEANNEQFF.

Ten or more counts support this clonotype. This chain connects TRBV5-1 to TRBJ2-5; D is uncertain. CDR1 is SGHRS, CDR2 YFSETQ, per germline. CDR3 length equals 14 residues. V lost 0 bases to trimming and J lost 2 bases, with 8 bases between them. In DNA form, the CDR3 reads TGCGCCAGCAGCTTGGCCGCGAAGCAAGAGACCCAGTACTTC. Protein sequence: CASSLAAKQETQYF. Full variable domain (rest looked up from reference TRBV5-1 and TRBJ2-5): KAGVTQTPRYLIKTRGQQVTLSCSPISGHRSVSWYQQTPGQGLQFLFEYFSETQRNKGNFPGRFSGRQFSNSRSEMNVSTLELGDSALYLCASSLAAKQETQYFGPGTRLLVL.

This clonotype turned up a few times. This rearrangement joins TRBV4-1 to TRBJ1-2; maybe TRBD1 (6 bases). This CDR3 spans 15 amino acids. Trimming left V 1 base short and J 8 bases short, with 17 bases between. Looked up from germline, CDR1 is MGHRA and CDR2 is YSYEKL. The CDR3 DNA reads as TGCGCCAGCAGCCAAGGAGACTCCAGGGGAGGAGGCTACACCTTC. Translating gives CASSQGDSRGGGYTF.

This clonotype was counted between two and nine times. Here the CDR3 reads CASSQLGTGLSGELFF. CDR3 DNA sequence: TGCGCCAGCAGCCAATTGGGGACAGGGTTGTCCGGGGAGCTGTTTTTT. This sequence joins TRBV4-1 and TRBJ2-2, with 9 bases lining up with TRBD1. J gave up 6 bases and V 2 bases, and 7 bases lay outside the gene matches. CDR1 and CDR2 from the germline V gene are MGHRA and YSYEKL. The CDR3 length is 16 residues.

This chain connects TRBV2 to TRBJ2-1, with TRBD1 as a possible D gene (6 bases). The germline V gene has CDR1 SNHLY and CDR2 FYNNEI. V was shortened by 6 bases and J by 4 bases, with 22 bases between the two germline ends. The CDR3 contains 17 residues. In nucleotides, the CDR3 is TGTGCCAGCAGCGAGGGGGTCCCGGGCGATGGGTACAATGAGCAGTTCTTC. Translating it yields CASSEGVPGDGYNEQFF.

A few counts support this clonotype. The chain employs TRBV6-1 and TRBJ2-7; D perhaps matches TRBD2 (5 bases). Germline lookup yields CDR1 MNHNS and CDR2 SASEGT. The CDR3 has 12 residues. The ends were cut back, 2 bases at V and 6 bases at J, with 8 bases in the middle. CDR3 coding DNA: TGTGCCAGCAGTGAACGGGGAGTCGAGCAGTACGTC. Its translation is CASSERGVEQYV.

This chain connects TRBV4-2 to TRBJ1-5; 9 bases agree with TRBD1. V lost 3 bases, J lost 2 bases, and 5 bases stayed unmatched. Germline V lookup: CDR1 LGHNA, CDR2 YNFKEQ. The CDR3 sequence is 16 residues long. CDR3 DNA: TGTGCCAGCAGCCAGGACAGGGGTACGGGCAATCAGCCCCAGCATTTT. Protein: CASSQDRGTGNQPQHF.

The chain is built from TRBV7-2 and TRBJ1-1; the D gene is possibly TRBD1 (5 bases). V gave up 5 bases and J gave up 1 base, with 17 bases separating them. Germline V gene lookup returns CDR1 SGHTA and CDR2 FQGNSA. This CDR3 comprises 16 residues. The CDR3 spells CASSLGGGGPNTEAFF. The CDR3, as DNA: TGTGCCAGCAGCCTAGGTGGGGGAGGACCGAACACTGAAGCTTTCTTT.

This chain uses TRBV7-8 with TRBJ2-1; 8 bases line up with TRBD2. Germline loops: CDR1 SGHVS, CDR2 FQNEAQ. V lost 6 bases to trimming and J lost 0 bases; unmatched junction nucleotides: 10. The CDR3 contains 17 residues. The CDR3: CASSPRPGTSSYNEQFF. In nucleotides, the CDR3 is TGTGCCAGCAGTCCGAGACCCGGGACTAGCTCCTACAATGAGCAGTTCTTC.

This clonotype has a handful of counts. V is TRBV20-1 and J is TRBJ1-1; TRBD1 might be the D (5 bases). Trimming removed 4 bases at V and 4 bases at J, with 13 bases between. Germline V gives CDR1 DFQATT, CDR2 SNEGSKA (reference sequence). The CDR3 covers 13 residues. CDR3 in amino acids: CSATNTGPTEAFF. Here the CDR3 DNA reads TGCAGTGCTACCAACACGGGGCCCACTGAAGCTTTCTTT.

The chain uses TRBV5-6 and TRBJ2-5; D tentatively fits TRBD1 or TRBD2 (5 bases each). The CDR3 has 14 residues. The germline CDR1 and CDR2 sequences are SGHDT and YYEEEE. V lost 4 bases and J 1 base, leaving 11 bases between the germline ends. The CDR3 spells CASSDGASQETQYF. CDR3 sequence (DNA): TGTGCCAGCAGCGACGGGGCCAGCCAAGAGACCCAGTACTTC.